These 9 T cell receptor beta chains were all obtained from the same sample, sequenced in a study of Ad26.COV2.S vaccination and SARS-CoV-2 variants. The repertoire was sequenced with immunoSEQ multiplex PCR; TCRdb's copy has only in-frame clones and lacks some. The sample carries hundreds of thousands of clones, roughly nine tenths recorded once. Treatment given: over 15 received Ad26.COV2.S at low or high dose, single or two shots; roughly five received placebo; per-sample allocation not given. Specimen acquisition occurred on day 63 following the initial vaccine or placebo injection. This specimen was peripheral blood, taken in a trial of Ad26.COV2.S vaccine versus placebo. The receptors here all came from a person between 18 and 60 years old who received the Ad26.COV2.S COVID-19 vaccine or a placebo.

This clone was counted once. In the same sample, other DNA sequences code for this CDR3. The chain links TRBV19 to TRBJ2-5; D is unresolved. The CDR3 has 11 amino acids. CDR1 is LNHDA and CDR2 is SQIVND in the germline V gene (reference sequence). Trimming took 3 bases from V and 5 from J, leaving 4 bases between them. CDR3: CASSIKETQYF. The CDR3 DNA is TGTGCCAGTAGTATCAAGGAGACCCAGTACTTC.

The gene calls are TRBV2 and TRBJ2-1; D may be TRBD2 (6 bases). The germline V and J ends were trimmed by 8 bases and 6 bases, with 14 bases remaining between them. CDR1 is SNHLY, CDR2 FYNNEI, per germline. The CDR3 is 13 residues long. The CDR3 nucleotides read TGTGCCAGCGAGACTAGGATGGGCAATGAGCAGTTCTTC. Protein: CASETRMGNEQFF.

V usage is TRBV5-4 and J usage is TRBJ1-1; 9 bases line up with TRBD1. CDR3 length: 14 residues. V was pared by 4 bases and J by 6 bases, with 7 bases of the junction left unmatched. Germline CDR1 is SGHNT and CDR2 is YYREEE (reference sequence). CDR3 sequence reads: CASSRGQGAAEAFF. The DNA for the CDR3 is TGTGCCAGCAGCAGGGGACAGGGAGCCGCTGAAGCTTTCTTT.

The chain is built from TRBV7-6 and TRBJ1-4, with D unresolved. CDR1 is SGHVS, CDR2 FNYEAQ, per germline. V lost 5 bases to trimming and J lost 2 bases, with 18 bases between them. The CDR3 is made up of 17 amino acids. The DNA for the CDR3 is TGTGCCAGCAGCCCCTCGTTACCGTACGTGACTAATGAAAAACTGTTTTTT. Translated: CASSPSLPYVTNEKLFF.

The CDR3 region is CASCPTGYSNQPQHF. The CDR3 DNA sequence: TGTGCCAGTTGCCCAACAGGGTATAGCAATCAGCCCCAGCATTTT. V and J are TRBV19 and TRBJ1-5; D is perhaps TRBD1 (6 bases). Germline assignment: CDR1 LNHDA and CDR2 SQIVND (reference sequence). The length of the CDR3 is 15 residues. Trimming stripped 8 bases from V and 0 bases from J, with 14 bases between. Variable domain in full (rest from reference TRBV19 and TRBJ1-5): DGGITQSPKYLFRKEGQNVTLSCEQNLNHDAMYWYRQDPGQGLRLIYYSQIVNDFQKGDIAEGYSVSREKKESFPLTVTSAQKNPTAFYLCASCPTGYSNQPQHFGDGTRLSIL.

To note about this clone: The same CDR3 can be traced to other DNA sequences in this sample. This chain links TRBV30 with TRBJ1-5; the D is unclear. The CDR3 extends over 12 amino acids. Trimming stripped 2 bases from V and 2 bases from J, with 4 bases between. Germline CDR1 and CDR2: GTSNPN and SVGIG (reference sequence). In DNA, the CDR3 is TGTGCCTGGAGTCCCGGCAATCAGCCCCAGCATTTT. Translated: CAWSPGNQPQHF.

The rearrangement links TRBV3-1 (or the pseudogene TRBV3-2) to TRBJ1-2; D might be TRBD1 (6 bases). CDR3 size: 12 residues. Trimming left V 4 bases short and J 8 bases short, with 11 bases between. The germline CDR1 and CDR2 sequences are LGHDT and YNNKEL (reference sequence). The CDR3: CASSPRGRGYTF. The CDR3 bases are TGTGCCAGCAGCCCCCGGGGGCGAGGCTACACCTTC.

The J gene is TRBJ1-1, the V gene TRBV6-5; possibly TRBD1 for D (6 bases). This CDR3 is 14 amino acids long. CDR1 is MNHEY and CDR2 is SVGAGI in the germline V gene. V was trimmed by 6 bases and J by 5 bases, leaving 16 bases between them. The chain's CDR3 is CASSIGGIWTEAFF. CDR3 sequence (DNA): TGTGCCAGCAGCATAGGGGGGATATGGACTGAAGCTTTCTTT.

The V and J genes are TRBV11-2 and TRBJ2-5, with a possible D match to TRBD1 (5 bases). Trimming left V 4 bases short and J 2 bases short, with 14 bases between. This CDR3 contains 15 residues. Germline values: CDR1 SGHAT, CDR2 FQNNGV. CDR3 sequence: CASSSFRVRQETQYF. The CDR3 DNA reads TGTGCCAGCAGCTCCTTCAGGGTTAGGCAAGAGACCCAGTACTTC. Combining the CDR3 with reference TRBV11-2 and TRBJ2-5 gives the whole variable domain EAGVAQSPRYKIIEKRQSVAFWCNPISGHATLYWYQQILGQGPKLLIQFQNNGVVDDSQLPKDRFSAERLKGVDSTLKIQPAKLEDSAVYLCASSSFRVRQETQYFGPGTRLLVL.